This entry features one T cell receptor (beta chain) sequence. This clonotype was observed at least ten times. No per-base quality is available; no much larger clone lies one base away. The sample belongs to a study of T cells after yellow fever vaccination (dated by TCRdb to between 2018 and 2020). About the investigation overall: Memory subsets (EM, EMRA, CM and Tscm) were sorted on a BD FACS Aria III using CD3, CD45RA, CCR7 and CD95 staining. Libraries from fractions with low cell numbers were prepared with the SMART-Seq v4 Ultra Low Input RNA kit. Bulk TCR alpha and beta repertoires were sequenced longitudinally to track T-cell clones before and after primary and booster YFV17D yellow fever vaccination. Two healthy male donors made up the cohort, one aged 18 to 30 years and the other aged 30 to 40 years. Blood was drawn at multiple timepoints before and after primary and secondary immunization, with bulk PBMC replicates and cell subsets isolated. Sorting of memory subsets took place on days 0, 15 and 45 and at 18 months after primary vaccination, as well as on days 0, 15 and 45 after the 30-year booster.

TCR cDNA was synthesized by 5'RACE template switching, which introduced a universal primer site and unique molecular identifiers. Priming of cDNA synthesis was performed from both the TCR alpha and TCR beta constant segments. Two PCR steps were used to amplify libraries, with sample barcodes and sequencing adapters being added in the second step. Sequencing of libraries was done on Illumina HiSeq 2500 (2x100 bp) or NovaSeq (2x150 bp). Concerning the study's data processing: Reads were demultiplexed and collapsed into UMI consensus sequences with MIGEC, and V(D)J alignment was performed with MiXCR. Using edgeR on replicate PBMC samples, clonotypes were called vaccine-responding if FDR was below 0.01 and the log2 fold change was above 5 up to day 15. Bulk clonotypes were assigned CD4 or CD8 identity according to which sequenced CD4 or CD8 repertoire held them at higher abundance. Clonotype frequencies in memory subsets were weighted by FACS-sorted cell numbers to estimate each clone's distribution across memory phenotypes. TCRdb trimmed public reads at Q25 via fastp, called clones via MiXCR and kept in-frame beta chains. Every CDR3 protein is listed once, alongside the most common genes and DNA of its rows. For this entry, the V and J calls and clone size follow TCRdb and not the study's own pipeline. This sample holds fewer than 35,000 distinct CDR3 sequences; about 11% were observed only once. The ten biggest clones cover about 12% of the sample.

The treatment or condition label on this specimen signifies: live attenuated yellow fever vaccine strain. A standard Ficoll-Paque protocol was used to isolate PBMCs from peripheral blood. RNA from sorted memory subsets was extracted with the RNeasy Micro Kit. Taken from cysteine to phenylalanine, the CDR3 has 14 residues. The kept DNA is CDR3 alone, 42 bases in frame from the first base. V is trimmed back by 6 bases and J by 4 bases, and the junction contains 11 bases that no gene match accounts for. CDR1 is given as DFQATT and CDR2 as SNEGSKA, both from the germline V gene (reference sequence). The study at large found these results: Computational filtering was required because FACS-sorted repertoires could contain abundant contaminating clonotypes from the bulk population. A small share of clonotypes was detected in both CD4 and CD8 compartments, with the overlap likely arising from convergent recombination. The secondary T-cell response was found to be weaker but faster than the primary response, with a peak reached on day 5 rather than on day 15. Most clones expanded after primary vaccination were re-detected after the booster (96% of CD4 and around 88% of CD8), suggesting broad memory maintenance. On day 0, almost all vaccine-responding clonotypes were below detection in the sorted memory subsets. The study included only two donors, which limits how far the findings can be generalized.

The rearranged chain carries TRBV20-1 and TRBJ1-1; 7 junctional bases match TRBD1. The sequence came from a man aged 18 to 30 who received the YFV17D yellow fever vaccine. The material was PBMCs, either bulk or a sorted T-cell subset (CD4+, CD8+, memory, or dextramer-sorted; not recorded which), obtained approximately 16 days after the first yellow fever vaccination. The sequence in DNA is TGCAGTGCCACCTTACAGGGGACTGGCACTGAAGCTTTCTTT. It translates as CSATLQGTGTEAFF.